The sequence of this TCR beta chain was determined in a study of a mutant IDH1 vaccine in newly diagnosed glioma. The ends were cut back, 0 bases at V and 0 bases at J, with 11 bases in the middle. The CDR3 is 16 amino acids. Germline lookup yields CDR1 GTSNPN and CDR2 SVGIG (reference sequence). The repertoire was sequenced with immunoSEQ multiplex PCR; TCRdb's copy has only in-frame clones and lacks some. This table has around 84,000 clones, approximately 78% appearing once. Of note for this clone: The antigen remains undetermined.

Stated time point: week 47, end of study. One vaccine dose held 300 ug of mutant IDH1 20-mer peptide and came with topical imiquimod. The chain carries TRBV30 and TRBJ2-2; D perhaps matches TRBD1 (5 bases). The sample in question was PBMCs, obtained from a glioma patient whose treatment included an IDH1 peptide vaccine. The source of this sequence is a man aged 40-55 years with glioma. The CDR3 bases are TGTGCCTGGAGTGTACTCCCAGGGACGAACACCGGGGAGCTGTTTTTT. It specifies CAWSVLPGTNTGELFF.